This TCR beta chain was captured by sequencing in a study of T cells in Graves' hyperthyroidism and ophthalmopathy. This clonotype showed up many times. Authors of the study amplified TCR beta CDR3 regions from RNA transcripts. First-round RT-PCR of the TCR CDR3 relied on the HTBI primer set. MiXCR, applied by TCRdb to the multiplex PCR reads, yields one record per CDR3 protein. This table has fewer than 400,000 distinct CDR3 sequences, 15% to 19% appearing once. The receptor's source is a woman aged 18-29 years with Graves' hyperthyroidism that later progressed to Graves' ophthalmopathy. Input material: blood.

CDR3 in DNA: TGCAGTGCTAGCGCAGGGTTAAACACTGAAGCTTTCTTT. Translation gives CSASAGLNTEAFF. The V and J genes are TRBV20-1 and TRBJ1-1; tentatively, D is TRBD1 (5 bases). CDR1 DFQATT and CDR2 SNEGSKA come from the germline V gene (reference sequence). The ends were cut back, 3 bases at V and 2 bases at J, with 10 bases in the middle. The CDR3 is 13 amino acids.